Shown below are 4 T cell receptor beta chains from a single sample sequenced in a study of blood T cell repertoires in COVID-19. Assay used: immunoSEQ multiplex PCR; TCRdb lists only in-frame clones, some missing. The table lists about 270,000 clones, more than 70% of them singletons. The sequencing sample was made of PBMCs or T cells enriched from blood (not recorded which). These receptors all come from a woman aged 35 to 49 with acute COVID-19.

The chain uses TRBV6-5 and TRBJ1-2; the match to TRBD1 covers 10 bases. The CDR3 loop spans 14 amino acids. Per the germline V gene, CDR1 is MNHEY and CDR2 is SVGAGI. V was pared by 6 bases and J by 4 bases, with 5 bases of the junction left unmatched. The CDR3 is CASSRTGGPYGYTF. The CDR3 region has the DNA TGTGCCAGCAGCCGGACAGGGGGTCCCTATGGCTACACCTTC.

The chain uses TRBV27 and TRBJ1-1; D gene ambiguous. V lost 4 bases and J 4 bases, leaving 7 bases between the germline ends. Germline V gene lookup returns CDR1 MNHEY and CDR2 SMNVEV (reference sequence). This CDR3 has 12 amino acids. CDR3 sequence: CASSSAGTEAFF. The CDR3 bases are TGTGCCAGCAGTTCGGCGGGCACTGAAGCTTTCTTT.

V is TRBV9 and J is TRBJ2-1, with D perhaps matching TRBD2 (5 bases). CDR3 length: 14 amino acids. Per germline, CDR1 SGDLS and CDR2 YYNGEE. V lost 2 bases and J 6 bases, leaving 12 bases between the germline ends. The CDR3 protein is CASSVRTFGNEQFF. CDR3 nucleotide sequence: TGTGCCAGCAGCGTTAGGACTTTCGGCAATGAGCAGTTCTTC.

This chain connects TRBV9 to TRBJ1-5; the match to TRBD1 covers 7 bases. V trimming: 4 bases; J trimming: 6 bases; junction bases outside the gene matches: 7. Germline V gene sequence: CDR1 SGDLS, CDR2 YYNGEE. The length of the CDR3 is 14 residues. The DNA for the CDR3 is TGTGCCAGCAGCCCTACAGGGGATTCTCAGCCCCAGCATTTT. Its translation is CASSPTGDSQPQHF.